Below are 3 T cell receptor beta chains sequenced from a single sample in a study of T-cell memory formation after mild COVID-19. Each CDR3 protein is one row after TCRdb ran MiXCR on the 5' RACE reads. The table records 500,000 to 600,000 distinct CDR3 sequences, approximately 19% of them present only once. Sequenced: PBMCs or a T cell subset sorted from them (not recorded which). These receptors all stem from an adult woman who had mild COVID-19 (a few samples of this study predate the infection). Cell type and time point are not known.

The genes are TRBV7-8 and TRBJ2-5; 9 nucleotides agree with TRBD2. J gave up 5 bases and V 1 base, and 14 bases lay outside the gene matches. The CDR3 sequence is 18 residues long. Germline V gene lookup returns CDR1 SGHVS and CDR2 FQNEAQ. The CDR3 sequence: CASSLVRAGGPRGETQYF. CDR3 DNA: TGTGCCAGCAGCTTAGTTAGGGCGGGAGGGCCAAGGGGGGAGACCCAGTACTTC.

CDR3 bases: TGTGCCACCGCAGGGGACACCGGGGAGCTGTTTTTT. It encodes CATAGDTGELFF. This chain joins TRBV24-1 and TRBJ2-2, with D possibly matching TRBD1 (6 bases). The CDR3 runs 12 residues. Deletions cut 9 bases from V and 3 bases from J, with 7 bases between. CDR1 is KGHDR, CDR2 SFDVKD, per germline.

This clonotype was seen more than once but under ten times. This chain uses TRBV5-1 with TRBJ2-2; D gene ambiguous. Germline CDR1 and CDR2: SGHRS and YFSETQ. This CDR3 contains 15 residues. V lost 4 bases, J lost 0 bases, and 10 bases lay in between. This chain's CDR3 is CASSPLQPNTGELFF. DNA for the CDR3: TGCGCCAGCAGCCCTCTACAACCGAACACCGGGGAGCTGTTTTTT.